The 31 T cell receptor beta chains below all came from one sample that was sequenced in a study of Graves' ophthalmopathy and Graves' hyperthyroidism. RNA transcripts served as template for amplifying TCR beta CDR3 sequences. An initial RT-PCR round employing HTBI primers preceded a second-round multiplex PCR. TCRdb reprocessed the multiplex PCR reads with MiXCR, giving one entry per CDR3 protein. The sample holds 900,000 to 1,200,000 distinct CDR3 sequences, around a third seen once. Sample: peripheral blood or thyroid tissue (not recorded which). The receptors originated from an adult man with Graves' hyperthyroidism.

This clonotype was recorded a few times. The rearrangement uses TRBV30 and TRBJ1-2, with D possibly matching TRBD1 (5 bases). The germline V gene has CDR1 GTSNPN and CDR2 SVGIG (reference sequence). The V and J ends lost 8 bases and 6 bases respectively, with 16 bases between them. The CDR3 length is 12 residues. The CDR3 here is CAGPGTLDGYTF. The DNA for the CDR3 is TGTGCCGGGCCCGGGACCCTGGATGGCTACACCTTC. The full variable domain, rest sourced from reference TRBV30 and TRBJ1-2, is SQTIHQWPATLVQPVGSPLSLECTVEGTSNPNLYWYRQAAGRGLQLLFYSVGIGQISSEVPQNLSASRPQDRQFILSSKKLLLSDSGFYLCAGPGTLDGYTFGSGTRLTVV.

Concerning this clonotype: This may stem from a read error, because a much larger clone lies one nucleotide away. V usage is TRBV19 and J usage is TRBJ1-1; tentative D call: TRBD1 (5 bases). The CDR3 has 14 residues. CDR1 is LNHDA, CDR2 SQIVND, per germline (reference sequence). Trimming shortened V by 7 bases and J by 6 bases, and 18 bases separated the two germline ends. For the CDR3, the DNA is TGTGCCAGTACCATACCGGGGGAAAGGCCTGAAGCTTTCTTT. Its translation: CASTIPGERPEAFF.

The chain is built from TRBV20-1 and TRBJ2-2; 7 bases are a match to TRBD1. This CDR3 has 16 amino acids. V shed 6 bases and J 0 bases; nucleotides not matched to a gene: 10. Germline CDR1 is DFQATT and CDR2 is SNEGSKA (reference sequence). The CDR3 here is CSAPDRANSNTGELFF. In nucleotides, the CDR3 is TGCAGTGCCCCCGACAGGGCAAACTCGAACACCGGGGAGCTGTTTTTT.

As to this clonotype: Possible read error: a much larger clone is one base away. The CDR3 region has the DNA TGTGCCAGCAGTTTATACGGGAGTAACGAGCATTACTTC. Protein product: CASSLYGSNEHYF. The V gene is TRBV6-2 or TRBV6-3, the J gene TRBJ2-7; possible D gene TRBD2, 6 bases. Germline CDR1 and CDR2: MNHEY and SVGEGT. CDR3 length: 13 residues.

Many counts were recorded for this clonotype. The junction does not match germline at one end; this may be a read error. The genes are TRBV6-6 and TRBJ2-5, with D hard to call. The CDR3 has 12 amino acids. Germline CDR1 MNHNY, CDR2 SVGAGI (reference sequence). CDR3 bases: TGTGCCAGCAGTCTTCAACGGGCCTCCAGCGACTTC. This sequence encodes CASSLQRASSDF.

This clonotype has a count of ten or more. This chain joins TRBV7-3 and TRBJ1-3, with D unclear. Germline V lookup: CDR1 SGHTA, CDR2 FQGTGA. The CDR3 sequence is 15 residues long. Trimming stripped 2 bases from V and 0 bases from J, with 8 bases between. The CDR3: CASSLEEISGNTIYF. The CDR3 DNA is TGTGCCAGCAGCTTAGAGGAAATCTCTGGAAACACCATATATTTT.

Details on this clonotype: This sequence may be a read error, since a much larger clone differs from it by one base. The V call is TRBV19, the J call TRBJ1-5, with D uncertain. Germline V CDR1 and CDR2: LNHDA, SQIVND (reference sequence). The CDR3 extends over 17 amino acids. V gave up 0 bases and J gave up 3 bases, with 15 bases separating them. CDR3 in DNA: TGTGCCAGTAGTATAGAAAGGGCAGGATTTGCCAATCAGCCCCAGCATTTT. Its translation: CASSIERAGFANQPQHF.

About this clonotype itself: A much larger clone differs by one base, so this may be a read error. The gene calls are TRBV2 and TRBJ1-4, with 9 positions matching TRBD1. This CDR3 is 13 amino acids long. Germline V gives CDR1 SNHLY, CDR2 FYNNEI. J lost 4 bases, V lost 8 bases, and 2 bases had no gene match. The CDR3 coding sequence is TGTGCCAGCGCGGGACAGGGTAATGAAAAACTGTTTTTT. Translation gives CASAGQGNEKLFF.

The rearrangement joins TRBV28 to TRBJ2-7; 9 bases fit TRBD1. CDR3 size: 14 residues. Trimming cost V 5 bases and J 6 bases; bases outside gene matches: 8. Per the germline V gene, CDR1 is MDHEN and CDR2 is SYDVKM. The CDR3 nucleotides are TGTGCCAGCAGTCCACCGGGACAGGGATTCGAGCAGTACTTC. It encodes CASSPPGQGFEQYF. Variable domain in full (rest from reference TRBV28 and TRBJ2-7): DVKVTQSSRYLVKRTGEKVFLECVQDMDHENMFWYRQDPGLGLRLIYFSYDVKMKEKGDIPEGYSVSREKKERFSLILESASTNQTSMYLCASSPPGQGFEQYFGPGTRLTVT.

This clonotype has more than one count but fewer than ten. Here the CDR3 reads CASSPDSPLETQYF. CDR3 DNA: TGCGCCAGCAGCCCGGACTCTCCTCTGGAGACCCAGTACTTC. The chain recombines TRBV5-1 with TRBJ2-5; a possible D gene is TRBD2 (5 bases). Trimming took off 4 bases at V and 5 bases at J, with 15 bases between the two ends. The CDR3 has 14 amino acids. In germline, CDR1 is SGHRS, CDR2 YFSETQ.

This clonotype was detected ten times or more. The chain uses TRBV5-1 and TRBJ2-7; D possibly corresponds to TRBD2 (5 bases). Per the germline V gene, CDR1 is SGHRS and CDR2 is YFSETQ. This CDR3 is built from 11 residues. Deletions cut 8 bases from V and 3 bases from J, with 9 bases between. The CDR3 loop is CASTEGYEQYF. The CDR3 DNA reads as TGCGCCAGTACCGAGGGCTACGAGCAGTACTTC. Looking up the rest from reference TRBV5-1 and TRBJ2-7 gives the full variable domain: KAGVTQTPRYLIKTRGQQVTLSCSPISGHRSVSWYQQTPGQGLQFLFEYFSETQRNKGNFPGRFSGRQFSNSRSEMNVSTLELGDSALYLCASTEGYEQYFGPGTRLTVT.

This clonotype was counted ten times or more. The V call is TRBV10-3, the J call TRBJ2-7; D unresolved. The V gene lost 3 bases and the J gene lost 4 bases, with 13 bases spanning the gap. CDR1 is ENHRY, CDR2 SYGVKD, per germline. This CDR3 contains 14 residues. The CDR3 here is CAISDTISVYEQYF. CDR3 DNA: TGTGCCATCAGTGATACGATAAGCGTGTACGAGCAGTACTTC.

This clonotype was detected many times. The V gene is TRBV6-6, the J gene TRBJ2-7, with TRBD2 as a possible D gene (6 bases). CDR3 length equals 12 residues. Trimming left V 6 bases short and J 3 bases short, with 9 bases between. CDR1 is MNHNY and CDR2 is SVGAGI in the germline V gene (reference sequence). The CDR3 DNA reads as TGTGCCAGCAGAAGGGAGGACTACGAGCAGTACTTC. This encodes CASRREDYEQYF.

The chain combines TRBV7-8 with TRBJ1-5; no reliable D call. This CDR3 region has 18 residues. Trimming stripped 0 bases from V and 3 bases from J, with 18 bases between. Germline V gene sequence: CDR1 SGHVS, CDR2 FQNEAQ. The CDR3 here is CASSLAALFTDLNQPQHF. The CDR3 nucleotides read TGTGCCAGCAGCTTAGCGGCGCTGTTTACAGACCTCAATCAGCCCCAGCATTTT.

As regards this clonotype: The conserved closing phenylalanine or tryptophan is absent in this CDR3, likely reflecting a read error. Because the CDR3's place on the DNA is in doubt, the DNA is left out and the CDR3 is given as listed by TCRdb. This chain connects TRBV29-1 to TRBJ2-5; TRBD1, the table's D call, was not compared with the DNA. The CDR3 totals 14 residues, both ends included. The germline CDR1 and CDR2 sequences are SQVTM and ANQGSEA. CDR3 in amino acids: CSVCEGNYGYTFGS.

Points on this clonotype: A much larger clone sits a single nucleotide away, making a read error possible. V and J are TRBV7-9 and TRBJ2-7; 7 nucleotides agree with TRBD1. The CDR3 covers 16 residues. J lost 0 bases, V lost 3 bases, and 8 bases had no gene match. Germline V gene data show CDR1 as SEHNR and CDR2 as FQNEAQ (reference sequence). DNA for the CDR3: TGTGCCAGCAGCTTCCCGACCGGGACAGCCTCCTACGAGCAGTACTTC. Amino acids: CASSFPTGTASYEQYF.

This clonotype came up many times. This chain joins TRBV29-1 and TRBJ1-2; D is unresolved. The CDR3 covers 13 residues. V lost 4 bases and J 3 bases, leaving 12 bases between the germline ends. Looked up from germline, CDR1 is SQVTM and CDR2 is ANQGSEA. The CDR3 here is CSVAYREDYGYTF. The DNA of the CDR3 is TGCAGCGTTGCTTACCGCGAAGACTATGGCTACACCTTC.

This clonotype was counted ten times or more. The genes are TRBV29-1 and TRBJ1-1; D gene uncertain. Germline-derived CDR1 and CDR2 are SQVTM and ANQGSEA. V lost 7 bases and J lost 7, with 10 bases in between. This CDR3 is built from 10 residues. The CDR3 protein is CSGSDYEAFF. Written as DNA, the CDR3 is TGCAGCGGCTCCGACTATGAAGCTTTCTTT.

This clonotype appeared many times. V is TRBV7-8 and J is TRBJ2-7; D may be TRBD1 (6 bases). Per the germline V gene, CDR1 is SGHVS and CDR2 is FQNEAQ. The germline V and J ends were trimmed by 5 bases and 3 bases, with 17 bases remaining between them. The CDR3 runs to 15 residues. CDR3 bases: TGTGCCAGCAGCCAAAGGGCAGGGGCTTACTACGAGCAGTACTTC. It yields the protein CASSQRAGAYYEQYF.

In its sample, this clonotype was seen many times. J is TRBJ1-5 and V is TRBV2, with D possibly matching TRBD1 (5 bases). The CDR3 length is 14 residues. Germline CDR1 is SNHLY and CDR2 is FYNNEI. V was shortened by 5 bases and J by 5 bases, with 13 bases between the two germline ends. This CDR3 is CASSKRGFDQPQHF. The CDR3 DNA reads as TGTGCCAGCAGTAAAAGGGGATTTGATCAGCCCCAGCATTTT.

The sample holds many counts of this clonotype. The rearrangement joins TRBV20-1 to TRBJ1-1; 11 bases fit TRBD1. The CDR3 is made up of 14 amino acids. Germline values: CDR1 DFQATT, CDR2 SNEGSKA (reference sequence). J lost 5 bases, V lost 2 bases, and 4 bases had no gene match. In nucleotides, the CDR3 is TGCAGTGCTAGATCGGGACAGGGGGGGACTGAAGCTTTCTTT. As protein: CSARSGQGGTEAFF.

CDR3 region: CASTAEPYEQYF. CDR3 in DNA: TGTGCCAGCACGGCAGAACCTTACGAGCAGTACTTC. The chain carries TRBV25-1 and TRBJ2-7, with D uncertain. The CDR3 contains 12 residues. The V and J ends lost 7 bases and 4 bases respectively, with 11 bases between them. From germline, CDR1 is MGHDK and CDR2 SYGVNS.

In regard to this clonotype: A read error is possible here, since a much larger clone lies one base away. This chain uses TRBV10-3 with TRBJ1-1, with a tentative D call TRBD1 (5 bases). This CDR3 has 14 amino acids. In germline, CDR1 is ENHRY, CDR2 SYGVKD. The CDR3 is CTISKSGGGTEAFF. The CDR3 bases are TGTACCATCAGTAAGTCGGGGGGGGGCACTGAAGCTTTCTTT.

This clonotype was picked up many times. This chain links TRBV5-1 with TRBJ1-6; D possibly corresponds to TRBD1 (6 bases). The CDR3 totals 14 residues. V was clipped by 0 bases and J by 10 bases, with 11 bases between them. The germline V gene encodes CDR1 SGHRS and CDR2 YFSETQ. The CDR3 sequence: CASSLVGGSSPLHF. The CDR3 region has the DNA TGCGCCAGCAGCTTGGTGGGGGGCAGCTCACCCCTCCACTTT.

Of note for this clonotype: Its ends do not fully match the called genes, so a read error is possible. This rearrangement joins TRBV10-2 to TRBJ1-6; no definite D call. Germline CDR1 and CDR2: WSHSY and SAAADI. This CDR3 spans 13 amino acids. As DNA, the CDR3 is TGCGCCAGCAGTGCCGGAGATAATTCGCCCCTCCACTTT. It encodes CASSAGDNSPLHF.

This clonotype has only a few counts. This CDR3 is CSVTGYALDYGYTF. CDR3 coding DNA: TGCAGCGTCACGGGGTACGCATTGGACTATGGCTACACCTTC. The chain joins TRBV29-1 to TRBJ1-2; unclear D gene. V lost 6 bases and J 3 bases, leaving 17 bases between the germline ends. This CDR3 is 14 amino acids long. Germline V CDR1 and CDR2: SQVTM, ANQGSEA.

This chain joins TRBV29-1 and TRBJ2-2, with a tentative D call TRBD2 (5 bases). The germline V and J ends were trimmed by 5 bases and 3 bases, with 10 bases remaining between them. In germline, CDR1 is SQVTM, CDR2 ANQGSEA. The CDR3 length is 13 residues. CDR3 amino acids: CSVLRRDTGELFF. CDR3 nucleotide sequence: TGCAGCGTTCTTCGGCGGGACACCGGGGAGCTGTTTTTT.

This rearrangement joins TRBV29-1 to TRBJ1-1; unclear D gene. The CDR3 is made up of 12 amino acids. Per the germline V gene, CDR1 is SQVTM and CDR2 is ANQGSEA. The V end lost 5 bases, the J end lost 4 bases, and 11 bases lay between the germline ends. CDR3 region: CSVTDVPTEAFF. CDR3 DNA: TGCAGCGTTACGGACGTCCCCACTGAAGCTTTCTTT.

This clonotype came up many times. V gene TRBV6-2 or TRBV6-3 combines with J gene TRBJ1-1; D is possibly TRBD1 (6 bases). Trimming cost V 2 bases and J 11 bases, with 9 bases left between them. Germline CDR1 MNHEY, CDR2 SVGEGT. CDR3 size: 11 residues. The CDR3 DNA sequence: TGTGCCAGCAGTTACGGGGGGCAGGCTTTCTTT. This codes for CASSYGGQAFF.

This clonotype has more than one count but fewer than ten. Relative to the germline gene, one junction end is altered; a read error may explain this. CDR3 sequence: CASRGLVTDF. CDR3 in DNA: TGTGCCAGCAGGGGACTAGTAACGGACTTC. The chain recombines TRBV2 with TRBJ2-5; TRBD2 matches at 8 bases. Germline CDR1 SNHLY, CDR2 FYNNEI. The CDR3 extends over 10 amino acids. The variable domain in full, with the rest retrieved from reference TRBV2 and TRBJ2-5, is EPEVTQTPSHQVTQMGQEVILRCVPISNHLYFYWYRQILGQKVEFLVSFYNNEISEKSEIFDDQFSVERPDGSNFTLKIRSTKLEDSAMYFCASRGLVTDFGPGTRLLVL.

This clonotype came up many times. The rearrangement uses TRBV15 and TRBJ2-2, with TRBD2 matching over 7 bases. CDR1 and CDR2 (germline): LNHNV, YYDKDF (reference sequence). Losses at the gene ends were 7 bases for V and 2 bases for J; bases not matched to a gene: 10. The CDR3 extends over 16 amino acids. The CDR3, as DNA: TGTGCCACCAAAAGCGGGGTAACAGGAAACACCGGGGAGCTGTTTTTT. Its protein product is CATKSGVTGNTGELFF.